This entry lists 26 T cell receptor beta chains sequenced from one sample in a study of T cell responses to AZD1222 COVID-19 vaccine. This table comes from immunoSEQ multiplex PCR, and its TCRdb copy is limited to in-frame clones, with some not included. The data hold about 140,000 clones, with approximately 95% observed a single time. This specimen was peripheral blood, taken on day 0 of MenACWY control vaccination. The source is an adult in good health.

The CDR3: CASSPWALQGSSEAFF. The DNA of the CDR3 is TGTGCCAGCAGCCCGTGGGCTCTCCAGGGATCGTCTGAAGCTTTCTTT. This rearrangement joins TRBV5-8 to TRBJ1-1; D possibly corresponds to TRBD1 (5 bases). The V gene lost 4 bases and the J gene lost 6 bases, with 22 bases spanning the gap. Germline V gene data show CDR1 as SGHTS and CDR2 as YDEGEE. The CDR3 is 16 residues long. The variable domain in full, with the rest retrieved from reference TRBV5-8 and TRBJ1-1, is EAGVTQSPTHLIKTRGQQATLRCSPISGHTSVYWYQQALGLGLQFLLWYDEGEERNRGNFPPRFSGRQFPNYSSELNVNALELEDSALYLCASSPWALQGSSEAFFGQGTRLTVV.

This chain connects TRBV11-2 to TRBJ1-6, with D perhaps matching TRBD1 (5 bases). This CDR3 spans 14 amino acids. Germline V CDR1 and CDR2: SGHAT, FQNNGV. V shed 8 bases and J shed 3 bases, with 11 bases lying between them. DNA for the CDR3: TGTGCCAGCTGGGACGGTAGCTATAATTCACCCCTCCACTTT. Translating gives CASWDGSYNSPLHF.

The chain links TRBV29-1 to TRBJ2-1; 9 bases line up with TRBD1. Trimming took 6 bases from V and 9 from J; bases not matched to a gene: 12. CDR1 is SQVTM, CDR2 ANQGSEA, per germline. CDR3 size: 14 residues. CDR3 region: CSVDPGTGTLEQFF. CDR3 bases: TGCAGCGTCGACCCGGGGACAGGGACCCTTGAGCAGTTCTTC.

This sequence joins TRBV11-1 and TRBJ1-5; the D gene is possibly TRBD1 (5 bases). The germline CDR1 and CDR2 sequences are SGHAT and FQDESV (reference sequence). Trimming cost V 3 bases and J 4 bases, with 7 bases left between them. This CDR3 has 13 residues. CDR3 loop: CASSFSGNQPQHF. CDR3 bases: TGTGCCAGCAGCTTCTCAGGGAATCAGCCCCAGCATTTT.

The chain combines TRBV24-1 with TRBJ2-2; weak D call: TRBD2 (5 bases). Germline CDR1 KGHDR, CDR2 SFDVKD. The germline V and J ends were trimmed by 4 bases and 7 bases, with 9 bases remaining between them. The CDR3 runs to 13 residues. The CDR3 loop reads CATSDRGIGELFF. The CDR3 region has the DNA TGTGCCACCAGTGACCGGGGAATCGGGGAGCTGTTTTTT.

The gene calls are TRBV7-9 and TRBJ1-2; 11 bases agree with TRBD1. V lost 5 bases and J lost 6; bases outside the gene matches: 2. The CDR3 runs to 13 residues. Per the germline V gene, CDR1 is SEHNR and CDR2 is FQNEAQ (reference sequence). The CDR3 loop reads CASSPGQGDGYTF. The CDR3 region has the DNA TGTGCCAGCAGCCCGGGACAGGGGGATGGCTACACCTTC.

The chain joins TRBV6-5 to TRBJ1-3; D uncertain. The CDR3 sequence is 13 residues long. Deletions cut 8 bases from V and 4 bases from J, with 12 bases between. From germline, CDR1 is MNHEY and CDR2 SVGAGI. In nucleotides, the CDR3 is TGTGCCAGCCAAGGGTTTTCCGGAAACACCATATATTTT. Translation gives CASQGFSGNTIYF.

The chain couples TRBV5-1 to TRBJ2-3, with D possibly matching TRBD2 (5 bases). Trimming removed 1 base at V and 5 bases at J, with 11 bases between. This CDR3 is built from 14 residues. Germline V lookup: CDR1 SGHRS, CDR2 YFSETQ. CDR3: CASSLRSGEDTQYF. CDR3 DNA: TGCGCCAGCAGCTTGAGGTCCGGGGAAGATACGCAGTATTTT.

The rearrangement uses TRBV2 and TRBJ1-1; tentatively, D is TRBD1 (5 bases). Germline-derived CDR1 and CDR2 are SNHLY and FYNNEI. Trimming shortened V by 5 bases and J by 1 base, and 8 bases separated the two germline ends. The CDR3 has 13 residues. The CDR3 DNA follows: TGTGCCAGCAGTTCCGACAGGAACACTGAAGCTTTCTTT. Translated: CASSSDRNTEAFF.

The DNA of the CDR3 is TGTGCCAGCAGCTTGTTAGCTAGCGGGGGGACAGATACGCAGTATTTT. Protein: CASSLLASGGTDTQYF. J is TRBJ2-3 and V is TRBV7-9; 11 nucleotides line up with TRBD2. CDR3 length: 16 amino acids. Germline CDR1 reads SEHNR; CDR2 reads FQNEAQ (reference sequence). V gave up 3 bases and J gave up 3 bases; unmatched junction bases: 5.

V is TRBV28 and J is TRBJ1-1; possible D gene TRBD1, 6 bases. Germline V lookup: CDR1 MDHEN, CDR2 SYDVKM. Deletions cut 6 bases from V and 6 bases from J, with 14 bases between. This CDR3 is built from 13 residues. CDR3 in amino acids: CASSYRELAEAFF. The CDR3 nucleotides are TGTGCCAGCAGCTACAGGGAGCTCGCTGAAGCTTTCTTT.

The chain recombines TRBV5-5 with TRBJ1-4; maybe TRBD1 (6 bases). The germline gives CDR1 SGHKS, CDR2 YYEKEE (reference sequence). The CDR3 loop spans 14 amino acids. V was shortened by 4 bases and J by 15 bases, with 22 bases between the two germline ends. The DNA for the CDR3 is TGTGCCAGCAGCCCAAATGACAGGATTTATACGGTGTTTTTT. It is translated as CASSPNDRIYTVFF.

The chain employs TRBV6-1 and TRBJ2-7, with D perhaps given as TRBD1 or TRBD2 (5 bases each). There are 14 residues in the CDR3. Trimming removed 2 bases at V and 6 bases at J, with 14 bases between. Germline loops: CDR1 MNHNS, CDR2 SASEGT. The CDR3 nucleotides read TGTGCCAGCAGTGAACTTCGGGGCGAAGGCGAGCAGTACTTC. Residues: CASSELRGEGEQYF.

The J gene is TRBJ1-1, the V gene TRBV7-3; D uncertain. The CDR3 has 14 residues. Trimming shortened V by 0 bases and J by 1 base, and 6 bases separated the two germline ends. Germline V gene lookup returns CDR1 SGHTA and CDR2 FQGTGA. The CDR3 loop reads CASSLTGKNTEAFF. The CDR3 bases are TGTGCCAGCAGCTTAACTGGGAAGAACACTGAAGCTTTCTTT. The complete variable domain, with remaining parts taken from reference TRBV7-3 and TRBJ1-1, reads GAGVSQTPSNKVTEKGKYVELRCDPISGHTALYWYRQSLGQGPEFLIYFQGTGAADDSGLPNDRFFAVRPEGSVSTLKIQRTERGDSAVYLCASSLTGKNTEAFFGQGTRLTVV.

This chain links TRBV19 with TRBJ1-5; D may be TRBD1 (5 bases). Trimming shortened V by 1 base and J by 0 bases, and 7 bases separated the two germline ends. This CDR3 comprises 15 residues. Germline CDR1 LNHDA, CDR2 SQIVND (reference sequence). The CDR3: CASSIVRVSNQPQHF. The CDR3 coding sequence is TGTGCCAGTAGTATAGTCAGGGTTAGCAATCAGCCCCAGCATTTT.

The chain employs TRBV29-1 and TRBJ2-7; either TRBD1 or TRBD2 may supply D (5 bases each). CDR1 is SQVTM and CDR2 is ANQGSEA in the germline V gene. The CDR3 spans 12 residues. V lost 4 bases and J lost 2, with 9 bases in between. CDR3 sequence: CSVVWGTYEQYF. The DNA of the CDR3 is TGCAGCGTTGTTTGGGGGACCTACGAGCAGTACTTC.

This chain links TRBV7-9 with TRBJ2-3, with 10 nucleotides matching TRBD1. The CDR3 has 15 amino acids. Germline values: CDR1 SEHNR, CDR2 FQNEAQ (reference sequence). J was trimmed by 6 bases and V by 5 bases; bases with no gene match: 8. The CDR3 reads CASSRDRGNWDTQYF. The CDR3 DNA reads TGTGCCAGCAGCCGGGACAGGGGCAATTGGGATACGCAGTATTTT.

CDR3: CASTYRVYEQYF. DNA of the CDR3: TGTGCCAGCACCTACAGGGTCTACGAGCAGTACTTC. The gene calls are TRBV2 and TRBJ2-7, with a possible D match to TRBD1 (6 bases). This CDR3 spans 12 amino acids. Between the trimmed V and J ends, which lost 7 bases and 3 bases, there was a span of 10 bases. The V gene's germline CDR1 is SNHLY and CDR2 FYNNEI.

The chain has TRBV27 and TRBJ1-1, with 8 bases that match TRBD1. Germline CDR1 is MNHEY and CDR2 is SMNVEV (reference sequence). This CDR3 comprises 16 residues. The V and J ends lost 3 bases and 4 bases, in that order; junction bases with no gene match: 10. The DNA for the CDR3 is TGTGCCAGCAGTTTCACACCCCCCGGACAGGGCACTGAAGCTTTCTTT. Its protein product is CASSFTPPGQGTEAFF.

The rearrangement joins TRBV5-1 to TRBJ2-7; D is perhaps TRBD1 or TRBD2 (7 bases each). The germline gives CDR1 SGHRS, CDR2 YFSETQ. Trimming pared 5 bases from V and 3 bases from J, leaving 18 bases between. The CDR3 is 15 residues long. CDR3 amino acids: CASSFRQGLNYEQYF. CDR3 DNA: TGCGCCAGCAGTTTCCGACAGGGACTAAACTACGAGCAGTACTTC.

V gene TRBV7-8 combines with J gene TRBJ1-2; weak D call: TRBD1 (6 bases). Trimming pared 4 bases from V and 4 bases from J, leaving 16 bases between. This CDR3 is 15 amino acids long. Germline V gives CDR1 SGHVS, CDR2 FQNEAQ. CDR3 nucleotides: TGTGCCAGCAGCTACGGGCCACAGGGCTCCTATGGCTACACCTTC. Encoded protein: CASSYGPQGSYGYTF.

The J gene is TRBJ1-6, the V gene TRBV6-6, with 10 bases that match TRBD1. There are 21 residues in the CDR3. Germline assignment: CDR1 MNHNY and CDR2 SVGAGI (reference sequence). J gave up 0 bases and V 5 bases, and 16 bases lay outside the gene matches. The CDR3 sequence is CASSQYYRDRGLSSYNSPLHF. The CDR3 DNA is TGTGCCAGCAGTCAATATTACCGGGACAGGGGACTGAGCTCCTATAATTCACCCCTCCACTTT.

V usage is TRBV5-1 and J usage is TRBJ2-7; 10 positions match TRBD1. The V gene end was trimmed by 4 bases and the J gene end by 5 bases; junction bases not matched to a gene: 12. The CDR3 is 16 residues long. Germline V gives CDR1 SGHRS, CDR2 YFSETQ. The DNA of the CDR3 is TGCGCCAGCAGCCAGAGAAAGACAGGGGGCGCTGACGAGCAGTACTTC. It translates to CASSQRKTGGADEQYF.

This clone occurred once. Written as DNA, the CDR3 is TGTGCCAGCAGTGAGCAGCAAACAACTAATGAAAAACTGTTTTTT. Translating gives CASSEQQTTNEKLFF. The chain carries TRBV6-1 and TRBJ1-4; D unresolved. Trimming left V 3 bases short and J 0 bases short, with 8 bases between. The CDR3 length is 15 residues. CDR1 is MNHNS, CDR2 SASEGT, per germline.

V gene TRBV30 combines with J gene TRBJ1-1; 8 nucleotides match TRBD1. This CDR3 is built from 13 residues. The germline V gene has CDR1 GTSNPN and CDR2 SVGIG (reference sequence). The trim removed 5 bases at V and 4 bases at J, leaving 6 bases unmatched. DNA of the CDR3: TGTGCCTGGGGTCAGGGGGCTGGCACTGAAGCTTTCTTT. Protein sequence: CAWGQGAGTEAFF.

J is TRBJ2-1 and V is TRBV24-1; 7 positions match TRBD2. This CDR3 is 18 amino acids long. Germline CDR1 KGHDR, CDR2 SFDVKD. Unmatched junction bases numbered 15, after V lost 4 bases and J lost 4 bases. Here the CDR3 DNA reads TGTGCCACCAGTGACCCTCTCGGGGGGACGGATAGTTACAATGAGCAGTTCTTC. Residues: CATSDPLGGTDSYNEQFF.